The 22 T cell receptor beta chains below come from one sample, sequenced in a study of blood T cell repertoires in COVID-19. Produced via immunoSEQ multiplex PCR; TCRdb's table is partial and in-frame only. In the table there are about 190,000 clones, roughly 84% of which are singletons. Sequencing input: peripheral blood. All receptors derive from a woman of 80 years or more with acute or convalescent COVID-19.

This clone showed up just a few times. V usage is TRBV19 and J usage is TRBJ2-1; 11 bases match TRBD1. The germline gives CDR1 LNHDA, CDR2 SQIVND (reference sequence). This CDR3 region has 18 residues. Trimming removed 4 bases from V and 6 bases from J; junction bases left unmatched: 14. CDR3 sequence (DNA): TGTGCCAGTAGTACCGCCGGGACGGGGACAGGGGGTTTCAATGAGCAGTTCTTC. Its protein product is CASSTAGTGTGGFNEQFF.

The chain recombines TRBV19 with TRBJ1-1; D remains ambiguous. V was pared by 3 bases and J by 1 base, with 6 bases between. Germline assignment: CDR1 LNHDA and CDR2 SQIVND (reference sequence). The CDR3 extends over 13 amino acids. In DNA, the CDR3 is TGTGCCAGTAGTATCAACAGGAACACTGAAGCTTTCTTT. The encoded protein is CASSINRNTEAFF.

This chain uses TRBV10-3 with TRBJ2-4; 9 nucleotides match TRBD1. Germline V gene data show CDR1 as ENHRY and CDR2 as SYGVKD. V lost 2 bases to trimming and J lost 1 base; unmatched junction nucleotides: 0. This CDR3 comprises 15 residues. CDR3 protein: CAISEGQGAKNIQYF. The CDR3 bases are TGTGCCATCAGTGAGGGACAGGGGGCCAAAAACATTCAGTACTTC.

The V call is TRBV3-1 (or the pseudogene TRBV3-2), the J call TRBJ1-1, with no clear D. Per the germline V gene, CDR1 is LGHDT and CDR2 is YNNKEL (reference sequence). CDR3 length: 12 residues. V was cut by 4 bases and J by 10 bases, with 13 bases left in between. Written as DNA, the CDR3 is TGTGCCAGCAGCCCGCCGGGGAGGAGAGCTTTCTTT. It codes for CASSPPGRRAFF.

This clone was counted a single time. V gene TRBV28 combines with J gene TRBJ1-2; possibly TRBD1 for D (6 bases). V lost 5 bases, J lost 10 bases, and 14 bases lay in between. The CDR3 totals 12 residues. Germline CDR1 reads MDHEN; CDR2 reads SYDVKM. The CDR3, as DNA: TGTGCCAGCAGTCAGACAGGTGGGCACTACACCTTC. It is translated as CASSQTGGHYTF.

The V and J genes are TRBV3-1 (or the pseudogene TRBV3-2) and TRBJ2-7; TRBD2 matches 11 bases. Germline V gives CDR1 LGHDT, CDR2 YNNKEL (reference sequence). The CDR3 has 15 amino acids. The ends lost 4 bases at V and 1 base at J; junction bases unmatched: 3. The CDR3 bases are TGTGCCAGCAGCCCCGGACTAGCGGGTTCCTACGAGCAGTACTTC. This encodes CASSPGLAGSYEQYF.

CDR3 sequence: CASSERTGTYEQYF. The CDR3 bases are TGTGCCAGCAGCGAAAGGACAGGGACCTACGAGCAGTACTTC. The chain has TRBV7-2 and TRBJ2-7, with 8 bases fitting TRBD1. The CDR3 totals 14 residues. CDR1 is SGHTA, CDR2 FQGNSA, per germline. Trimming took 5 bases from V and 2 from J; bases not matched to a gene: 5.

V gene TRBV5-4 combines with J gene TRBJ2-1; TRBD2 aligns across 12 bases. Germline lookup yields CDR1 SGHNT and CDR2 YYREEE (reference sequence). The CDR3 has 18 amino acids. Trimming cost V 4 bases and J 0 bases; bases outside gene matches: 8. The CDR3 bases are TGTGCCAGCAGCCCGGGACTAGCGGGTGGCCTCTCCTACAATGAGCAGTTCTTC. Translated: CASSPGLAGGLSYNEQFF.

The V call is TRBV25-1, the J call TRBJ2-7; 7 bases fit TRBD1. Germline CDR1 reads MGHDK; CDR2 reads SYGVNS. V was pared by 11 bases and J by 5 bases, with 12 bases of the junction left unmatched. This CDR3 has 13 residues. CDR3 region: CARATGASDEQYF. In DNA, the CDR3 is TGTGCCCGCGCCACAGGGGCTTCAGACGAGCAGTACTTC.

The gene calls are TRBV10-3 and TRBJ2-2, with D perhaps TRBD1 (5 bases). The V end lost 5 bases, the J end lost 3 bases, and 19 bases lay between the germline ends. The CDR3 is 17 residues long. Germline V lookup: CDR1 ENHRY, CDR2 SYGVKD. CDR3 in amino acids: CAISRGVSGPDTGELFF. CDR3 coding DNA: TGTGCCATCAGTAGGGGCGTATCAGGGCCGGACACCGGGGAGCTGTTTTTT.

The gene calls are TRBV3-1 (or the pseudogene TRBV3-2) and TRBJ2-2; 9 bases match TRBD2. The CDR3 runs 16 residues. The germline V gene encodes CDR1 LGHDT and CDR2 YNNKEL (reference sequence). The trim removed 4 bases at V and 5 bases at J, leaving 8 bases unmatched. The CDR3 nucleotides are TGTGCCAGCAGCCGTCACGCGGGAGGGGGAACCGGGGAGCTGTTTTTT. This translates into CASSRHAGGGTGELFF.

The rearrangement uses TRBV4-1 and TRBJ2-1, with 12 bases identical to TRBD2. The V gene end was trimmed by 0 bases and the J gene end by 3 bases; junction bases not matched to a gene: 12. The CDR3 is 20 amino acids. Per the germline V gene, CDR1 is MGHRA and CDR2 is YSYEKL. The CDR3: CASSQDALQTSGRIYNEQFF. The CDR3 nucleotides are TGCGCCAGCAGCCAAGATGCCCTCCAAACTAGCGGGAGGATCTACAATGAGCAGTTCTTC.

This chain's CDR3 is CASSLPGQHYNEQFF. In DNA, the CDR3 is TGCGCCAGCAGCTTGCCGGGACAGCATTACAATGAGCAGTTCTTC. The chain links TRBV5-1 to TRBJ2-1, with 7 bases matching TRBD1. Germline V lookup: CDR1 SGHRS, CDR2 YFSETQ. The CDR3 spans 15 residues. The trim removed 1 base at V and 4 bases at J, leaving 5 bases unmatched. The whole variable domain, filled in from reference TRBV5-1 and TRBJ2-1, reads KAGVTQTPRYLIKTRGQQVTLSCSPISGHRSVSWYQQTPGQGLQFLFEYFSETQRNKGNFPGRFSGRQFSNSRSEMNVSTLELGDSALYLCASSLPGQHYNEQFFGPGTRLTVL.

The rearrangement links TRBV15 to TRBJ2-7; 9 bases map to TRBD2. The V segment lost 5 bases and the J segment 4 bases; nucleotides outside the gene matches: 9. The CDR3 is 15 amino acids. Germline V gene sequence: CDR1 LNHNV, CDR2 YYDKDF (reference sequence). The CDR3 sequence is CATSGGGDVGYEQYF. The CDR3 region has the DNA TGTGCCACCAGCGGCGGGGGGGACGTGGGGTACGAGCAGTACTTC.

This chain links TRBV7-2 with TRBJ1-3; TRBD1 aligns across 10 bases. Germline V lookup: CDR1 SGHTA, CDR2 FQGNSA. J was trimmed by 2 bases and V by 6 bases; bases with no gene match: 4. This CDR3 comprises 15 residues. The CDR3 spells CASRPGTGAGNTIYF. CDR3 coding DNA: TGTGCCAGCAGGCCCGGGACAGGGGCTGGAAACACCATATATTTT.

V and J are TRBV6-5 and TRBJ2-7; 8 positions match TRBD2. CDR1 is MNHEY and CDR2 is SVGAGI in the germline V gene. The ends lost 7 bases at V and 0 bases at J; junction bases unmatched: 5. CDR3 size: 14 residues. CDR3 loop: CASKRGLDSYEQYF. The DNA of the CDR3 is TGTGCCAGCAAAAGGGGACTAGACTCCTACGAGCAGTACTTC.

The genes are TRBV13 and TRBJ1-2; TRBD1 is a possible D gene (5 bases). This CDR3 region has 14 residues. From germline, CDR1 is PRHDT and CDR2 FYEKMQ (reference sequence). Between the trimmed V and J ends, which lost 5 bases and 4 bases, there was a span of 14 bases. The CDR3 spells CASSQTGRSYGYTF. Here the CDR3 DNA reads TGTGCCAGCAGCCAAACAGGCCGGAGCTATGGCTACACCTTC. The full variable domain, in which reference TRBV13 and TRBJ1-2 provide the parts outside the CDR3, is AAGVIQSPRHLIKEKRETATLKCYPIPRHDTVYWYQQGPGQDPQFLISFYEKMQSDKGSIPDRFSAQQFSDYHSELNMSSLELGDSALYFCASSQTGRSYGYTFGSGTRLTVV.

The CDR3 loop is CASSEHGTGRWETQYF. DNA for the CDR3: TGCGCCAGCAGTGAACACGGGACAGGGCGGTGGGAGACCCAGTACTTC. The chain joins TRBV10-1 to TRBJ2-5; 9 nucleotides agree with TRBD1. With V trimmed by 3 bases and J by 5 bases, 10 bases remained unmatched. The germline V gene encodes CDR1 WNHNN and CDR2 SYGVQD (reference sequence). The CDR3 covers 16 residues.

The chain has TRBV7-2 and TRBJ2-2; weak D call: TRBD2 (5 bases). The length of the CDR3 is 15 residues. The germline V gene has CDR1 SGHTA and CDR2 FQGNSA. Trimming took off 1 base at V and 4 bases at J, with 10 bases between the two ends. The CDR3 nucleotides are TGTGCCAGCAGCTTAGTAAGCGGTCTCACCGGGGAGCTGTTTTTT. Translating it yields CASSLVSGLTGELFF.

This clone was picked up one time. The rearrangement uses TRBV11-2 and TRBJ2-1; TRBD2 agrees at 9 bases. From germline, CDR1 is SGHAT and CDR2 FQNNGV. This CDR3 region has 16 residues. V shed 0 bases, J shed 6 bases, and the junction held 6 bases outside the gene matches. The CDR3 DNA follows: TGTGCCAGCAGCTTAGAGGGCGGGAGGGCCCCCAATGAGCAGTTCTTC. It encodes CASSLEGGRAPNEQFF.

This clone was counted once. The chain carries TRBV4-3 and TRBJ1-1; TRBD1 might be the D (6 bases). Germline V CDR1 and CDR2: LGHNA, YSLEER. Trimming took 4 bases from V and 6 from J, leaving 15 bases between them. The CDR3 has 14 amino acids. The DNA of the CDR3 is TGCGCCAGCAGCCCACAGGGAGGGTTCGCTGAAGCTTTCTTT. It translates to CASSPQGGFAEAFF.

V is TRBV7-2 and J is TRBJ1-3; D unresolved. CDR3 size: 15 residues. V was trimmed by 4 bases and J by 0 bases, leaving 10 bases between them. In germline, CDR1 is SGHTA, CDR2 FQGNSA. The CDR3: CASSSTVNSGNTIYF. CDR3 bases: TGTGCCAGCAGCTCCACAGTTAACTCTGGAAACACCATATATTTT.